This entry features one T cell receptor beta chain sequence. The data were obtained in a study of cytomegalovirus exposure and HLA in healthy donors. PCR used 60 Vbeta primers and 13 Jbeta primers. Method: immunoSEQ multiplex PCR; TCRdb's copy keeps in-frame clones and lacks some. The sample lists about 140,000 clones; around 82% were seen once. Germline V lookup: CDR1 MNHEY, CDR2 SMNVEV (reference sequence). V lost 0 bases and J lost 6, with 9 bases in between. The CDR3 has 14 amino acids. Sequencing used PBMCs. This chain joins TRBV27 and TRBJ1-5, with a tentative D call TRBD1 (6 bases). The TCR sequence derives from a female donor in good health and CMV-seronegative. CDR3 in amino acids: CASSLSGGGQPQHF. CDR3 coding DNA: TGTGCCAGCAGTTTATCAGGGGGGGGTCAGCCCCAGCATTTT.